One and the same sample provided the 18 T cell receptor beta chains below, sequenced in a study of blood T cell repertoires in COVID-19. This table comes from immunoSEQ multiplex PCR, and its TCRdb copy is limited to in-frame clones, with some not included. Here the sample spans 120,000 or so clones, 90% being singletons. The source material was peripheral blood. These receptors came from a man aged 50 or older with active COVID-19.

The chain employs TRBV14 and TRBJ2-5; D is ambiguous. CDR1 is SGHDN and CDR2 is FVKESK in the germline V gene. The CDR3 sequence is 15 residues long. V was cut by 1 base and J by 4 bases, with 13 bases left in between. This CDR3 reads CASSQGSPLGETQYF. The CDR3, as DNA: TGTGCCAGCAGCCAAGGTAGCCCCTTAGGAGAGACCCAGTACTTC.

The chain employs TRBV5-1 and TRBJ1-1, with D unresolved. This CDR3 spans 14 amino acids. Between the trimmed V and J ends, which lost 4 bases and 7 bases, there was a span of 17 bases. Per the germline V gene, CDR1 is SGHRS and CDR2 is YFSETQ. This CDR3 reads CASSDSGGSSEAFF. As DNA, the CDR3 is TGCGCCAGCAGCGATTCCGGCGGCAGTAGTGAAGCTTTCTTT. Complete variable domain (other parts from reference TRBV5-1 and TRBJ1-1): KAGVTQTPRYLIKTRGQQVTLSCSPISGHRSVSWYQQTPGQGLQFLFEYFSETQRNKGNFPGRFSGRQFSNSRSEMNVSTLELGDSALYLCASSDSGGSSEAFFGQGTRLTVV.

The chain recombines TRBV5-1 with TRBJ2-3; possibly TRBD1 for D (5 bases). Trimming cost V 4 bases and J 5 bases, with 11 bases left between them. The CDR3 consists of 13 residues. Germline V gene lookup returns CDR1 SGHRS and CDR2 YFSETQ. The CDR3 protein is CASSLRQLDTQYF. The DNA for the CDR3 is TGCGCCAGCAGCCTCCGACAGTTAGATACGCAGTATTTT.

This chain links TRBV2 with TRBJ1-5; D is ambiguous. The CDR3 runs 16 residues. CDR1 SNHLY and CDR2 FYNNEI come from the germline V gene. Trimming shortened V by 4 bases and J by 0 bases, and 13 bases separated the two germline ends. The CDR3 sequence is CASSGQAPYSNQPQHF. CDR3 coding DNA: TGTGCCAGCAGTGGACAAGCCCCGTATAGCAATCAGCCCCAGCATTTT.

This clone has just one count. The gene calls are TRBV6-5 and TRBJ1-1, with D hard to call. The V gene lost 8 bases and the J gene lost 2 bases, with 18 bases spanning the gap. Germline V lookup: CDR1 MNHEY, CDR2 SVGAGI. The CDR3 runs to 15 residues. CDR3 sequence (DNA): TGTGCCAGCTCGCTTTTTGGAGGAACCAACACTGAAGCTTTCTTT. This encodes CASSLFGGTNTEAFF.

This clone was observed many times. The chain is built from TRBV4-2 and TRBJ1-5, with D possibly matching TRBD1 (5 bases). The CDR3 covers 16 residues. Trimming cost V 0 bases and J 2 bases, with 11 bases left between them. Looked up from germline, CDR1 is LGHNA and CDR2 is YNFKEQ. The CDR3 loop reads CASSQDPGSGNQPQHF. The DNA for the CDR3 is TGTGCCAGCAGCCAAGACCCAGGGTCGGGCAATCAGCCCCAGCATTTT.

The chain has TRBV7-2 and TRBJ2-2; a possible D gene is TRBD1 (6 bases). CDR1 is SGHTA, CDR2 FQGNSA, per germline. The V end was cut by 6 bases, the J end by 7 bases, with 12 bases between. This CDR3 spans 13 amino acids. As DNA, the CDR3 is TGTGCCAGCAGGAGACAGGCGGGCGGGGAGCTGTTTTTT. This translates into CASRRQAGGELFF.

V is TRBV7-9 and J is TRBJ2-3; TRBD1 aligns across 7 bases. Unmatched junction bases numbered 4, after V lost 2 bases and J lost 2 bases. The germline gives CDR1 SEHNR, CDR2 FQNEAQ (reference sequence). This CDR3 spans 15 amino acids. DNA for the CDR3: TGTGCCAGCAGCTTAAGGACAGGAAACACAGATACGCAGTATTTT. Protein: CASSLRTGNTDTQYF.

The rearrangement joins TRBV7-2 to TRBJ2-5; a weak D match, TRBD2 (5 bases). Trimming left V 0 bases short and J 10 bases short, with 9 bases between. The length of the CDR3 is 12 residues. Germline-derived CDR1 and CDR2 are SGHTA and FQGNSA. CDR3 DNA sequence: TGTGCCAGCAGCTTAGCAGCGGCAGGCCAGTACTTC. Its protein product is CASSLAAAGQYF.

V usage is TRBV29-1 and J usage is TRBJ2-1; 11 bases agree with TRBD2. CDR1 is SQVTM, CDR2 ANQGSEA, per germline. The CDR3 runs 17 residues. The V and J ends lost 4 bases and 2 bases, in that order; junction bases with no gene match: 10. The CDR3 sequence: CSVAVAGGPITYNEQFF. The DNA for the CDR3 is TGCAGCGTTGCGGTAGCGGGAGGGCCTATTACCTACAATGAGCAGTTCTTC.

V usage is TRBV3-1 (or the pseudogene TRBV3-2) and J usage is TRBJ2-1, with 13 bases fitting TRBD2. This CDR3 has 17 amino acids. The V gene end was trimmed by 1 base and the J gene end by 4 bases; junction bases not matched to a gene: 4. In germline, CDR1 is LGHDT, CDR2 YNNKEL (reference sequence). This CDR3 is CASSQGTSGGRYNEQFF. DNA of the CDR3: TGTGCCAGCAGCCAAGGGACTAGCGGGGGCCGATACAATGAGCAGTTCTTC.

The genes are TRBV5-4 and TRBJ2-3; 7 nucleotides match TRBD2. CDR3 length equals 18 residues. Germline V gene sequence: CDR1 SGHNT, CDR2 YYREEE (reference sequence). V was clipped by 4 bases and J by 0 bases; unmatched bases: 14. The CDR3 region has the DNA TGTGCCAGCAGCCCGGGCTTGGGAGCGGGATCTAGCACAGATACGCAGTATTTT. This codes for CASSPGLGAGSSTDTQYF.

The chain uses TRBV24-1 and TRBJ1-6; 7 bases match TRBD1. CDR3 length: 13 residues. V shed 6 bases and J 10 bases; nucleotides not matched to a gene: 5. Germline lookup yields CDR1 KGHDR and CDR2 SFDVKD. The chain's CDR3 is CATSRQGGSPLHF. In DNA, the CDR3 is TGTGCCACCAGTAGACAGGGCGGATCACCCCTCCACTTT.

The chain joins TRBV6-2 or TRBV6-3 to TRBJ2-7; D perhaps matches TRBD2 (6 bases). CDR1 is MNHEY, CDR2 SVGEGT, per germline. Trimming shortened V by 1 base and J by 4 bases, and 8 bases separated the two germline ends. CDR3 length: 13 amino acids. The CDR3 loop is CASSYWEAYEQYF. CDR3 bases: TGTGCCAGCAGTTACTGGGAGGCTTACGAGCAGTACTTC.

The V gene is TRBV5-5, the J gene TRBJ1-2; D is uncertain. V was clipped by 6 bases and J by 5 bases, with 23 bases between them. Germline V gene data show CDR1 as SGHKS and CDR2 as YYEKEE (reference sequence). The CDR3 has 16 residues. CDR3 DNA sequence: TGTGCCAGCAACCTCTATATTGGAGAGGATAGTTATGGCTACACCTTC. Amino acids: CASNLYIGEDSYGYTF.

V is TRBV14 and J is TRBJ1-1; D is uncertain. This CDR3 is 14 amino acids long. The V end lost 5 bases, the J end lost 6 bases, and 16 bases lay between the germline ends. The germline V gene encodes CDR1 SGHDN and CDR2 FVKESK. CDR3 amino acids: CASSSQIGLSEAFF. CDR3 nucleotides: TGTGCCAGCAGCTCTCAAATCGGGTTATCTGAAGCTTTCTTT.

The chain uses TRBV4-2 and TRBJ1-3; 7 bases are shared with TRBD1. The CDR3 totals 16 residues. The junction had 8 bases not matched to a gene; V was cut back by 4 bases and J by 2 bases. In germline, CDR1 is LGHNA, CDR2 YNFKEQ. The CDR3 DNA follows: TGTGCCAGCAGCCGAGGGGGCGCGGGTCCTGGAAACACCATATATTTT. Translating gives CASSRGGAGPGNTIYF.

The gene calls are TRBV19 and TRBJ2-1; 7 bases are shared with TRBD2. CDR3 length equals 15 residues. The germline V gene encodes CDR1 LNHDA and CDR2 SQIVND (reference sequence). Losses at the gene ends were 4 bases for V and 0 bases for J; bases not matched to a gene: 3. CDR3 region: CASSKGLTSYNEQFF. The CDR3 nucleotides read TGTGCCAGTAGTAAGGGACTAACCTCCTACAATGAGCAGTTCTTC.